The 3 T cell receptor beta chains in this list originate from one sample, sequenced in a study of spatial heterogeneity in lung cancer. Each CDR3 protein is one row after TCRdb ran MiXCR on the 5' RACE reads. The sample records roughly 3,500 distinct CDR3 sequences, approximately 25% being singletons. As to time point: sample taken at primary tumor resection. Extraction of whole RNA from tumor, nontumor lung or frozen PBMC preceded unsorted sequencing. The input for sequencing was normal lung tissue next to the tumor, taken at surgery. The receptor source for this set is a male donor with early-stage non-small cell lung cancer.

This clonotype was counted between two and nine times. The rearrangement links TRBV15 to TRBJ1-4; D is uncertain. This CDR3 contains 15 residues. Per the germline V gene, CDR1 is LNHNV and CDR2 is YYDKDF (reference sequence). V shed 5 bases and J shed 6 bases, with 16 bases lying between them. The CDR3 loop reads CATSREGSPDEKLFF. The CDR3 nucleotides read TGTGCCACCAGCCGGGAAGGATCTCCCGATGAAAAACTGTTTTTT.

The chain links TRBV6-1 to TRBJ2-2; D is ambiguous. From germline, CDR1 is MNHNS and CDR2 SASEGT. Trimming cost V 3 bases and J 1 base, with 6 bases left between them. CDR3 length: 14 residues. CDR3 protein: CASSERQNTGELFF. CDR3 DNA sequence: TGTGCCAGCAGTGAGCGACAGAACACCGGGGAGCTGTTTTTT.

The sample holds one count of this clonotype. This chain's CDR3 is CASRIRGYRNYGYTF. In DNA, the CDR3 is TGTGCCAGCAGGATTAGGGGGTATCGAAACTATGGCTACACCTTC. The chain carries TRBV28 and TRBJ1-2; D is perhaps TRBD1 (6 bases). Germline V lookup: CDR1 MDHEN, CDR2 SYDVKM. There are 15 residues in the CDR3. V gave up 6 bases and J gave up 2 bases, with 16 bases separating them.